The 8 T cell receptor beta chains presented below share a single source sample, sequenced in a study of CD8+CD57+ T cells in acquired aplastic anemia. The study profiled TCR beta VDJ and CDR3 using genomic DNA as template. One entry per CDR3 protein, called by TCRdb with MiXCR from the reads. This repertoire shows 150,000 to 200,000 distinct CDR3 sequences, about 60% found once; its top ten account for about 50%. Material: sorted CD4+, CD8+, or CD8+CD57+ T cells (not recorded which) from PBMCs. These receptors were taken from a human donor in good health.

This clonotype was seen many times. The CDR3 sequence: CASSESGDTQYF. The CDR3 DNA follows: TGCGCCAGCAGTGAGTCGGGAGATACGCAGTATTTT. The V call is TRBV10-2, the J call TRBJ2-3; D is unresolved. The germline gives CDR1 WSHSY, CDR2 SAAADI. Trimming cost V 0 bases and J 5 bases, with 3 bases left between them. The CDR3 has 12 amino acids.

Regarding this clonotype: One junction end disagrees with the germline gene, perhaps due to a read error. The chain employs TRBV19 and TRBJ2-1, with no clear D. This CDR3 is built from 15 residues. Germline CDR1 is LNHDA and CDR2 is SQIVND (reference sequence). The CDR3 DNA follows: TGTGCCAGTAGTATTAGAGGTGGAGAATACAATAAGCAGTTCTTC. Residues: CASSIRGGEYNKQFF.

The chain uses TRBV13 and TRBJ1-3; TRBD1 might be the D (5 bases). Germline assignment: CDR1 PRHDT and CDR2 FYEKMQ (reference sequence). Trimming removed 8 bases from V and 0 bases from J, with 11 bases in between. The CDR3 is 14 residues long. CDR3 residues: CASGGVDSGNTIYF. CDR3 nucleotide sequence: TGTGCCAGCGGAGGGGTGGACTCTGGAAACACCATATATTTT.

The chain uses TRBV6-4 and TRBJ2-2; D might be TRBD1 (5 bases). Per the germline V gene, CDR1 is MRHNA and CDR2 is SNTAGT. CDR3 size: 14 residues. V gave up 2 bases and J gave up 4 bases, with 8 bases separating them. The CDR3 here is CASSDVGVTGELFF. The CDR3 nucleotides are TGTGCCAGCAGTGACGTAGGGGTCACCGGGGAGCTGTTTTTT.

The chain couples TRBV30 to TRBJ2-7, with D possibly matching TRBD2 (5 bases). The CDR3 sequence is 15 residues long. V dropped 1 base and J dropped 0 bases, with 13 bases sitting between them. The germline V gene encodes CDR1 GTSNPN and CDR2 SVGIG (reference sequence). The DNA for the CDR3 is TGTGCCTGGAGTGCCCTCAGCGGAGACTCCTACGAGCAGTACTTC. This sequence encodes CAWSALSGDSYEQYF.

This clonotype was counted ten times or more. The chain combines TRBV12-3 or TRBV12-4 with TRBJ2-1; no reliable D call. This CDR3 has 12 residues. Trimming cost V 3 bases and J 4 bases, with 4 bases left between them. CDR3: CASSFPYNEQFF. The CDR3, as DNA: TGTGCCAGCAGTTTCCCTTACAATGAGCAGTTCTTC.

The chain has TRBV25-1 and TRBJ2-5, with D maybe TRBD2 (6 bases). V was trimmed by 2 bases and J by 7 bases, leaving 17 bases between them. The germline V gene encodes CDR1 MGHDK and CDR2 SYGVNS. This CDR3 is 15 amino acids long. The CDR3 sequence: CASSEIRGLEGTQYF. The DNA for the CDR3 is TGTGCCAGCAGTGAAATTCGGGGACTTGAAGGGACCCAGTACTTC.

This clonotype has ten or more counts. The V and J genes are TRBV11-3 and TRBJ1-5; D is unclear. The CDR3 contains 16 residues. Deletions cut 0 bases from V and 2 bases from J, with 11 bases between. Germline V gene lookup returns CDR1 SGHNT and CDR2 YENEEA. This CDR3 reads CASSLDLYRGNQPQHF. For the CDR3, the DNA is TGTGCCAGCAGCTTAGATCTATACCGAGGCAATCAGCCCCAGCATTTT.